The present entry profiles one TCR beta chain with its context. An absence of ophthalmopathy progression within 18 months meant stable Graves' hyperthyroidism. Patients were aged 18 to 65, had disease duration under 2 months, and had newly diagnosed hyperthyroidism. Exclusion criteria comprised uncontrolled infection, other autoimmune disease, pregnancy or lactation. This sample was taken from a study of T cells in Graves' hyperthyroidism and ophthalmopathy. Amplified regions were TCR beta CDR3 sequences from RNA transcripts. A set of HTBI primers served as the primers for a first-round RT-PCR of the TCR CDR3. TCRdb recomputed calls from the multiplex PCR reads with MiXCR, one row per CDR3 protein. The sample carries roughly 630,000 distinct CDR3 sequences, approximately 15% recorded once. Germline CDR1 and CDR2: SGDLS and YYNGEE. With V trimmed by 1 base and J by 12 bases, 9 bases remained unmatched. CDR3 length: 14 residues.

This chain uses TRBV9 with TRBJ2-1; TRBD2 matches at 8 bases. The specimen was blood. The TCR sequence derives from a woman aged 30 to 39 with Graves' hyperthyroidism. CDR3 residues: CASSVRTSPHGQFF. CDR3 bases: TGTGCCAGCAGCGTAAGGACTAGCCCCCATGGGCAGTTCTTC.